This TCR beta chain originates from a study of Graves' ophthalmopathy and Graves' hyperthyroidism. RNA transcripts were the template, and TCR beta CDR3 regions were amplified from them. Amplification began with first-round RT-PCR using HTBI primers, then second-round multiplex PCR was performed. MiXCR was run by TCRdb on the multiplex PCR reads, yielding one entry per CDR3 protein. The repertoire holds fewer than 70,000 distinct CDR3 sequences, with approximately 50% as singletons. General study findings and limits: Ophthalmopathy progression predictions by the model showed 72.22% specificity and 70.59% sensitivity.

Germline V gene lookup returns CDR1 KGHDR and CDR2 SFDVKD. The CDR3 runs to 12 residues. With 7 bases removed from V and 6 bases from J, the gap between germline ends came to 9 bases. Ophthalmopathy donors' eye disease showed moderate-to-severe activity, CAS of at least 3, NOSPECS of at least 4 and duration under 3 months. PBMCs came from approximately 10 ml of fresh peripheral blood. This clonotype is medium-sized by share. The antigen is undetermined. The specimen sequenced was peripheral blood. The genes are TRBV24-1 and TRBJ1-5; D might be TRBD1 (5 bases). The origin of this receptor is an adult woman with Graves' ophthalmopathy. CDR3 nucleotide sequence: TGTGCCACCAGGGGGGATGTTCAGCCCCAGCATTTT. Residues: CATRGDVQPQHF.